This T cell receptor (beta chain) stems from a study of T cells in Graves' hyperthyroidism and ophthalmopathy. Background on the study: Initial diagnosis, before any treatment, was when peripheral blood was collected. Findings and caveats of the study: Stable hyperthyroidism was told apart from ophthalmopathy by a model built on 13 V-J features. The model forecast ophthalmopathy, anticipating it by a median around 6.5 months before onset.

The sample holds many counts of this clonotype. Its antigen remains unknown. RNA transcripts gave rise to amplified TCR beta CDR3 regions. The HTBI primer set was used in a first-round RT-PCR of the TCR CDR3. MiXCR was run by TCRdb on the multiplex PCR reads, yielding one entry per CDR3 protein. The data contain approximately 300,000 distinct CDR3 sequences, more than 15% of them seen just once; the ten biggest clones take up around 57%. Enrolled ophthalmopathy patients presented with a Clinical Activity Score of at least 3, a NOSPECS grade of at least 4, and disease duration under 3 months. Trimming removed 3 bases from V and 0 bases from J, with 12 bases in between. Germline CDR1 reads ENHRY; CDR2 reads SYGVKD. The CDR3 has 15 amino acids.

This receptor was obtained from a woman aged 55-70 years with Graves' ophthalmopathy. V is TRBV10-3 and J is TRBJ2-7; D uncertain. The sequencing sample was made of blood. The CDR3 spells CAISDAGYHSYEQYF. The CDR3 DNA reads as TGTGCCATCAGTGACGCAGGCTACCACTCCTACGAGCAGTACTTC.